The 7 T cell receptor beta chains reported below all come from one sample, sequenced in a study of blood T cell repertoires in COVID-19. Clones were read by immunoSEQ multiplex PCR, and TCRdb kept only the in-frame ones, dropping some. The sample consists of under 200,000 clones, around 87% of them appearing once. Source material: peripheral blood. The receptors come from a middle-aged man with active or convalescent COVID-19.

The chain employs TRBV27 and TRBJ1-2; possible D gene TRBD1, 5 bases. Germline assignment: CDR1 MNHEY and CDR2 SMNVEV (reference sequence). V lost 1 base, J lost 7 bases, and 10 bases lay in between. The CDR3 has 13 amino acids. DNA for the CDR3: TGTGCCAGCAGTTTATTGGGAGGGGTTGGCTACACCTTC. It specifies CASSLLGGVGYTF.

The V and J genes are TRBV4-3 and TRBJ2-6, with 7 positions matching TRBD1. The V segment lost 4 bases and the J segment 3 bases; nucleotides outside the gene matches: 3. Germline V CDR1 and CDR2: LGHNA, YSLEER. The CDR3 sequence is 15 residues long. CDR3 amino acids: CASSRTGDGANVLTF. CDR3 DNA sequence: TGCGCCAGCAGCCGAACAGGGGATGGGGCCAACGTCCTGACTTTC.

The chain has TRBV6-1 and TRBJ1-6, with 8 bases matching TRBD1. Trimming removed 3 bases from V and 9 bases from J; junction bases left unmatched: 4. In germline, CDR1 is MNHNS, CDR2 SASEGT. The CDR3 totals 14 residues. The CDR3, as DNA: TGTGCCAGCAGTGACGGACAGGGCAGTTCACCCCTCCACTTT. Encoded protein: CASSDGQGSSPLHF.

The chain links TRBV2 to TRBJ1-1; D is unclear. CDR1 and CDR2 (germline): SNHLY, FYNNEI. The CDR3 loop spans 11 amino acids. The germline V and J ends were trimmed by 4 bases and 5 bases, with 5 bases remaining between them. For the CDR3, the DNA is TGTGCCAGCAGTGTCCAGACTGAAGCTTTCTTT. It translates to CASSVQTEAFF.

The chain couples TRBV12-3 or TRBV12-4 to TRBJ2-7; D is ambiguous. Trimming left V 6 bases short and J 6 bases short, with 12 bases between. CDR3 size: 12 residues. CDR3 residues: CASSREESEQYF. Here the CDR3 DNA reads TGTGCCAGCAGCCGCGAGGAGTCCGAGCAGTACTTC.

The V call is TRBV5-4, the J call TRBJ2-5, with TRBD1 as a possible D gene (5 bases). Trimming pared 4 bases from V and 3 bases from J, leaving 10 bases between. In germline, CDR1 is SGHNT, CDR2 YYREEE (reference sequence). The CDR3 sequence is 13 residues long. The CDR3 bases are TGTGCCAGCAGCATTCGACAGAAAGAGACCCAGTACTTC. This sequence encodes CASSIRQKETQYF.

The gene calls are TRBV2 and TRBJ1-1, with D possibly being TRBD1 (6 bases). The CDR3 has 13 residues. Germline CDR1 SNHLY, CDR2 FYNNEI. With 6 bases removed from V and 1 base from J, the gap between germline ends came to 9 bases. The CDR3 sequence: CASRAGANTEAFF. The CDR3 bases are TGTGCCAGCAGAGCAGGGGCGAACACTGAAGCTTTCTTT.